These 29 T cell receptor beta chains share one sample of origin, sequenced in a study of cytomegalovirus exposure and HLA in healthy donors. Clones were read by immunoSEQ multiplex PCR, and TCRdb kept only the in-frame ones, dropping some. The repertoire holds about 120,000 clones, roughly 90% seen once, with roughly 6% in the top ten. The source material was PBMCs. The origin of the receptors is a woman aged 18-29 years in good health and CMV-seropositive.

The CDR3 reads CASRGLLGAGYNEQFF. CDR3 coding DNA: TGTGCCAGCAGGGGACTACTTGGAGCCGGGTACAATGAGCAGTTCTTC. The chain links TRBV27 to TRBJ2-1; TRBD2 matches 7 bases. V lost 6 bases, J lost 4 bases, and 12 bases stayed unmatched. Germline-derived CDR1 and CDR2 are MNHEY and SMNVEV (reference sequence). The CDR3 loop spans 16 amino acids.

This clone was seen just once. The chain couples TRBV6-4 to TRBJ1-5, with D possibly being TRBD1 (5 bases). The V end was cut by 5 bases, the J end by 3 bases, with 14 bases between. From germline, CDR1 is MRHNA and CDR2 SNTAGT. This CDR3 spans 15 amino acids. DNA for the CDR3: TGTGCCAGCAGTCCCGGACCAGGGATCAATCAGCCCCAGCATTTT. This translates into CASSPGPGINQPQHF.

The rearrangement uses TRBV5-1 and TRBJ1-1; no firm D call. Germline CDR1 and CDR2: SGHRS and YFSETQ. V was trimmed by 0 bases and J by 4 bases, leaving 10 bases between them. This CDR3 spans 14 amino acids. The CDR3: CASSLGGLGTEAFF. The DNA for the CDR3 is TGCGCCAGCAGCTTGGGAGGGTTGGGCACTGAAGCTTTCTTT.

V usage is TRBV5-4 and J usage is TRBJ1-2; 7 bases line up with TRBD1. Germline values: CDR1 SGHNT, CDR2 YYREEE (reference sequence). This CDR3 comprises 14 residues. V lost 2 bases and J lost 2; bases outside the gene matches: 3. The CDR3 DNA follows: TGTGCCAGCAGCTTTGTCAGGGGGAACTATGGCTACACCTTC. Its protein product is CASSFVRGNYGYTF.

V and J are TRBV7-9 and TRBJ1-5, with unresolved D. V lost 2 bases and J lost 6, with 8 bases in between. The CDR3 loop spans 13 amino acids. CDR1 is SEHNR and CDR2 is FQNEAQ in the germline V gene (reference sequence). The CDR3 coding sequence is TGTGCCAGCAGCTTACGAGGGTCTCAGCCCCAGCATTTT. Its protein product is CASSLRGSQPQHF.

This chain joins TRBV2 and TRBJ2-3, with 7 bases fitting TRBD2. The J segment lost 2 bases and the V segment lost 7 bases, leaving 6 bases of the junction unmatched. There are 14 residues in the CDR3. Germline CDR1 reads SNHLY; CDR2 reads FYNNEI. The CDR3 loop is CASTISGYTDTQYF. The CDR3 DNA reads TGTGCCAGCACGATTAGCGGGTACACAGATACGCAGTATTTT.

The chain employs TRBV2 and TRBJ2-2, with 7 bases aligning to TRBD1. Germline V gives CDR1 SNHLY, CDR2 FYNNEI. This CDR3 region has 14 residues. The V and J ends lost 4 bases and 4 bases, in that order; junction bases with no gene match: 3. The CDR3 nucleotides read TGTGCCAGCAGTGGTCCAGGGGGCACCGGGGAGCTGTTTTTT. Its protein is CASSGPGGTGELFF.

This chain uses TRBV6-5 with TRBJ2-1, with D unclear. The CDR3 contains 15 residues. CDR1 is MNHEY and CDR2 is SVGAGI in the germline V gene. V shed 6 bases and J shed 6 bases, with 18 bases lying between them. CDR3: CASSSGLNPANEQFF. In DNA form, the CDR3 reads TGTGCCAGCAGCAGTGGCCTTAACCCCGCCAATGAGCAGTTCTTC.

In regard to this clone: The junction departs from germline at one end; a sequencing error may be responsible. The J gene is TRBJ2-7, the V gene TRBV13; 7 nucleotides agree with TRBD2. CDR1 is PRHDT, CDR2 FYEKMQ, per germline (reference sequence). The CDR3 has 16 amino acids. As DNA, the CDR3 is TGTGCCAGCAGCTTAATAGGGGTAGCGGGCTCCTCCGAGCAGTACTTC. Translating it yields CASSLIGVAGSSEQYF.

The DNA for the CDR3 is TGTGCCAGCAGCCCAGGAGAGCGGGGGGTCAATGAGCAGTTCTTC. Translating gives CASSPGERGVNEQFF. V usage is TRBV11-2 and J usage is TRBJ2-1, with 9 positions matching TRBD2. Germline assignment: CDR1 SGHAT and CDR2 FQNNGV. The ends lost 5 bases at V and 6 bases at J; junction bases unmatched: 8. The length of the CDR3 is 15 residues.

The chain combines TRBV7-2 with TRBJ1-2, with D tentatively TRBD1 (5 bases). This CDR3 contains 13 residues. Germline V gene data show CDR1 as SGHTA and CDR2 as FQGNSA. The V and J ends lost 4 bases and 3 bases respectively, with 9 bases between them. The CDR3 spells CASSYDRDYGYTF. In DNA, the CDR3 is TGTGCCAGCAGCTACGACAGAGACTATGGCTACACCTTC.

CDR3: CASSPPTGVSSYEQYF. For the CDR3, the DNA is TGTGCCAGCTCCCCCCCAACAGGGGTGAGCTCCTACGAGCAGTACTTC. V and J are TRBV18 and TRBJ2-7, with TRBD1 identical over 7 bases. Unmatched junction bases numbered 11, after V lost 6 bases and J lost 0 bases. The CDR3 length is 16 residues. CDR1 is KGHSH, CDR2 LQKENI, per germline. Looking up the rest from reference TRBV18 and TRBJ2-7 gives the full variable domain: NAGVMQNPRHLVRRRGQEARLRCSPMKGHSHVYWYRQLPEEGLKFMVYLQKENIIDESGMPKERFSAEFPKEGPSILRIQQVVRGDSAAYFCASSPPTGVSSYEQYFGPGTRLTVT.

V usage is TRBV4-3 and J usage is TRBJ2-1, with a weak D call TRBD1 (6 bases). The V gene's germline CDR1 is LGHNA and CDR2 YSLEER. The ends were cut back, 0 bases at V and 6 bases at J, with 9 bases in the middle. The CDR3 length is 14 residues. The CDR3 protein is CASSQEDRRNEQFF. The CDR3, as DNA: TGCGCCAGCAGCCAAGAAGACAGGCGCAATGAGCAGTTCTTC.

The chain is built from TRBV2 and TRBJ2-7; D gene unclear. The CDR3 spans 13 residues. Germline assignment: CDR1 SNHLY and CDR2 FYNNEI. Between the trimmed V and J ends, which lost 1 base and 9 bases, there was a span of 13 bases. The CDR3 loop reads CASSEGLNLGQYF. In nucleotides, the CDR3 is TGTGCCAGCAGTGAAGGACTCAACCTAGGGCAGTACTTC.

V and J are TRBV7-2 and TRBJ2-5; D not resolved. CDR3 length: 13 amino acids. The germline V gene encodes CDR1 SGHTA and CDR2 FQGNSA. V was trimmed by 5 bases and J by 2 bases, leaving 9 bases between them. The CDR3: CASSTQAQETQYF. In nucleotides, the CDR3 is TGTGCCAGCAGCACCCAGGCTCAAGAGACCCAGTACTTC.

The rearrangement links TRBV27 to TRBJ2-2; the D is unclear. The V end lost 3 bases, the J end lost 1 base, and 6 bases lay between the germline ends. This CDR3 is 14 amino acids long. Germline V CDR1 and CDR2: MNHEY, SMNVEV (reference sequence). CDR3 in DNA: TGTGCCAGCAGTTTTTCACTGAACACCGGGGAGCTGTTTTTT. Protein product: CASSFSLNTGELFF.

The chain recombines TRBV19 with TRBJ2-5; TRBD1 is a possible D gene (5 bases). The CDR3 contains 12 residues. With 3 bases removed from V and 5 bases from J, the gap between germline ends came to 7 bases. The germline gives CDR1 LNHDA, CDR2 SQIVND (reference sequence). CDR3 nucleotide sequence: TGTGCCAGTAGTATGGGGCCGGAGACCCAGTACTTC. Translated, it gives CASSMGPETQYF.

V gene TRBV7-9 combines with J gene TRBJ1-3, with TRBD1 as a possible D gene (6 bases). The CDR3 has 16 residues. Trimming shortened V by 4 bases and J by 4 bases, and 17 bases separated the two germline ends. Germline CDR1 is SEHNR and CDR2 is FQNEAQ (reference sequence). Written as DNA, the CDR3 is TGTGCCAGCAGCTCTGGACAGCCTCGGGACGGAAACACCATATATTTT. Translation: CASSSGQPRDGNTIYF. Full variable domain (missing parts from reference TRBV7-9 and TRBJ1-3): DTGVSQNPRHKITKRGQNVTFRCDPISEHNRLYWYRQTLGQGPEFLTYFQNEAQLEKSRLLSDRFSAERPKGSFSTLEIQRTEQGDSAMYLCASSSGQPRDGNTIYFGEGSWLTVV.

The chain has TRBV7-3 and TRBJ2-1; the match to TRBD2 covers 12 bases. This CDR3 has 16 amino acids. In germline, CDR1 is SGHTA, CDR2 FQGTGA. V was clipped by 5 bases and J by 7 bases; unmatched bases: 9. CDR3 sequence reads: CASSPRASGRGNEQFF. The CDR3 DNA reads TGTGCCAGCAGCCCCCGGGCTAGCGGGAGGGGGAATGAGCAGTTCTTC.

V is TRBV6-5 and J is TRBJ1-5; perhaps TRBD1 as D (6 bases). Germline V CDR1 and CDR2: MNHEY, SVGAGI. V lost 7 bases and J lost 1, with 14 bases in between. This CDR3 region has 15 residues. The CDR3 nucleotides are TGTGCCAGCAAACCCAGGGGAGAGAGCAATCAGCCCCAGCATTTT. It codes for CASKPRGESNQPQHF.

The rearrangement links TRBV15 to TRBJ2-2, with TRBD2 identical over 14 bases. The CDR3 sequence is 17 residues long. V was clipped by 4 bases and J by 5 bases; unmatched bases: 6. From germline, CDR1 is LNHNV and CDR2 YYDKDF (reference sequence). CDR3 sequence (DNA): TGTGCCACCAGCAAGGGACTAGCGGGGGTCGGGACCGGGGAGCTGTTTTTT. This encodes CATSKGLAGVGTGELFF.

This chain joins TRBV4-3 and TRBJ1-1, with no clear D. V lost 7 bases, J lost 3 bases, and 15 bases lay in between. The CDR3 runs to 14 residues. Germline loops: CDR1 LGHNA, CDR2 YSLEER. This chain's CDR3 is CASTPPGSHTEAFF. CDR3 nucleotides: TGCGCCAGCACCCCGCCCGGGTCTCACACTGAAGCTTTCTTT.

Many counts were recorded for this clone. The chain recombines TRBV6-1 with TRBJ2-3, with 12 bases that match TRBD2. There are 15 residues in the CDR3. V gave up 2 bases and J gave up 4 bases; unmatched junction bases: 1. The germline V gene encodes CDR1 MNHNS and CDR2 SASEGT. CDR3 coding DNA: TGTGCCAGCAGTGAAACTAGCGGGGGGCCAGATACGCAGTATTTT. Protein product: CASSETSGGPDTQYF.

This clone was seen a few times. The chain joins TRBV11-2 to TRBJ2-3; unclear D gene. Germline V lookup: CDR1 SGHAT, CDR2 FQNNGV. The CDR3 length is 12 residues. The germline V and J ends were trimmed by 6 bases and 0 bases, with 4 bases remaining between them. The CDR3 is CASSSSTDTQYF. As DNA, the CDR3 is TGTGCCAGCAGTTCGAGCACAGATACGCAGTATTTT.

The gene calls are TRBV5-4 and TRBJ2-1; TRBD2 aligns across 11 bases. CDR3 size: 15 residues. From germline, CDR1 is SGHNT and CDR2 YYREEE (reference sequence). With 0 bases clipped from V and 6 bases from J, the junction kept 2 bases outside the gene matches. The CDR3 region is CASSLGLAGLNEQFF. For the CDR3, the DNA is TGTGCCAGCAGCTTGGGACTAGCGGGGCTCAATGAGCAGTTCTTC.

V is TRBV6-6 and J is TRBJ2-3; 8 bases map to TRBD2. CDR3 length: 15 residues. Germline V lookup: CDR1 MNHNY, CDR2 SVGAGI (reference sequence). V was clipped by 6 bases and J by 4 bases; unmatched bases: 9. CDR3 protein: CASRTRRAGADTQYF. The CDR3 DNA reads as TGTGCCAGCAGAACACGCCGAGCGGGAGCAGATACGCAGTATTTT.

The chain combines TRBV10-3 with TRBJ2-7; 12 nucleotides line up with TRBD1. The CDR3 consists of 13 residues. Germline values: CDR1 ENHRY, CDR2 SYGVKD. With V trimmed by 9 bases and J by 6 bases, 6 bases remained unmatched. The CDR3: CAITGTGGSEQYF. CDR3 DNA: TGTGCCATTACCGGGACAGGGGGCTCCGAGCAGTACTTC.

This clone turned up a few times. The rearrangement uses TRBV5-4 and TRBJ2-2; no reliable D call. The CDR3 is 13 amino acids. Germline CDR1 SGHNT, CDR2 YYREEE (reference sequence). The V and J ends lost 10 bases and 4 bases respectively, with 14 bases between them. The CDR3 reads CARVNDVTGELFF. CDR3 in DNA: TGTGCCCGGGTCAACGACGTCACCGGGGAGCTGTTTTTT.

V and J are TRBV28 and TRBJ2-7; 9 bases match TRBD1. CDR3 size: 14 residues. V gave up 6 bases and J gave up 6 bases; unmatched junction bases: 9. Germline CDR1 reads MDHEN; CDR2 reads SYDVKM. CDR3 in DNA: TGTGCCAGCAGGCAGTCGACAGGGGGGTCCGAGCAGTACTTC. As protein: CASRQSTGGSEQYF.